Below are 20 T cell receptor beta chains sequenced from a single sample in a study of blood T cell repertoires in COVID-19. TCRdb's copy holds only in-frame clones and misses some; the assay was immunoSEQ multiplex PCR. Of about 170,000 clones listed, more than 75% were seen once; the top ten hold over 3.5%. Material for sequencing was peripheral blood. These receptors all come from a man between 18 and 35 years old with active or convalescent COVID-19.

This clone was seen only once. The chain employs TRBV10-2 and TRBJ2-7; tentatively, D is TRBD1 (5 bases). V lost 7 bases and J 3 bases, leaving 16 bases between the germline ends. Germline V gives CDR1 WSHSY, CDR2 SAAADI. There are 14 residues in the CDR3. In nucleotides, the CDR3 is TGCGCCAGCACTTTCAGGGTGGGGATCTACGAGCAGTACGTC. It yields the protein CASTFRVGIYEQYV.

The chain employs TRBV4-1 and TRBJ2-7; possible D gene TRBD1, 5 bases. Trimming shortened V by 0 bases and J by 6 bases, and 12 bases separated the two germline ends. The CDR3 totals 14 residues. Germline CDR1 and CDR2: MGHRA and YSYEKL. The CDR3 loop is CASSQDPRVGEQYF. CDR3 coding DNA: TGCGCCAGCAGCCAAGATCCCAGGGTGGGCGAGCAGTACTTC.

This clone was recorded only once. The chain recombines TRBV3-1 (or the pseudogene TRBV3-2) with TRBJ1-3, with D unclear. The CDR3 extends over 11 amino acids. CDR1 is LGHDT and CDR2 is YNNKEL in the germline V gene (reference sequence). Trimming shortened V by 3 bases and J by 9 bases, and 6 bases separated the two germline ends. The CDR3 sequence is CASSHSGTIYF. CDR3 sequence (DNA): TGTGCCAGCAGCCATTCCGGCACCATATATTTT.

The CDR3: CASSDTGVPQEQFF. In nucleotides, the CDR3 is TGTGCCAGCAGTGACACGGGAGTACCCCAGGAGCAGTTCTTC. This chain joins TRBV2 and TRBJ2-1, with D possibly matching TRBD2 (6 bases). The V end was cut by 3 bases, the J end by 10 bases, with 16 bases between. The CDR3 is 14 amino acids. The germline V gene encodes CDR1 SNHLY and CDR2 FYNNEI.

In its sample, this clone was seen once. The rearrangement links TRBV9 to TRBJ2-7, with D tentatively TRBD2 (6 bases). The CDR3 runs to 15 residues. Germline CDR1 SGDLS, CDR2 YYNGEE. Trimming took 4 bases from V and 2 from J, leaving 16 bases between them. CDR3 sequence (DNA): TGTGCCAGCAGCCCCTCGGGACTCACTACCTACGAGCAGTACTTC. Translating gives CASSPSGLTTYEQYF.

J is TRBJ2-1 and V is TRBV7-6, with TRBD2 matching over 13 bases. Germline V gives CDR1 SGHVS, CDR2 FNYEAQ. V dropped 4 bases and J dropped 4; count of bases not matched to a gene: 4. The CDR3 has 16 residues. The DNA of the CDR3 is TGTGCCAGCAGCTCAGTGACTAGCGGGGGGTACAATGAGCAGTTCTTC. It translates to CASSSVTSGGYNEQFF.

CDR3 residues: CASSYGQMNTEAFF. The CDR3 nucleotides are TGTGCCAGCAGCTACGGCCAGATGAACACTGAAGCTTTCTTT. The chain links TRBV6-5 to TRBJ1-1; D is unclear. Germline V gene sequence: CDR1 MNHEY, CDR2 SVGAGI. The length of the CDR3 is 14 residues. V was pared by 6 bases and J by 0 bases, with 11 bases between.

The rearrangement uses TRBV27 and TRBJ2-1; no firm D call. Germline V CDR1 and CDR2: MNHEY, SMNVEV (reference sequence). The CDR3 is made up of 14 amino acids. Trimming shortened V by 5 bases and J by 0 bases, and 8 bases separated the two germline ends. The CDR3 reads CASSPLSSYNEQFF. For the CDR3, the DNA is TGTGCCAGCAGTCCGCTGAGCTCCTACAATGAGCAGTTCTTC.

J is TRBJ2-1 and V is TRBV5-1; a possible D gene is TRBD1 (6 bases). This CDR3 is 16 amino acids long. Germline V gene lookup returns CDR1 SGHRS and CDR2 YFSETQ. Trimming shortened V by 6 bases and J by 6 bases, and 22 bases separated the two germline ends. This CDR3 is CASTSGRTGFGNEQFF. DNA for the CDR3: TGCGCCAGCACTTCCGGGCGAACAGGGTTCGGCAATGAGCAGTTCTTC.

The chain employs TRBV14 and TRBJ2-1; 14 nucleotides align to TRBD2. The CDR3 extends over 17 amino acids. Germline loops: CDR1 SGHDN, CDR2 FVKESK. With 3 bases clipped from V and 6 bases from J, the junction kept 7 bases outside the gene matches. CDR3 sequence (DNA): TGTGCCAGCAGCCATAAACTTGGGACTAGCGGGAGCAATGAGCAGTTCTTC. This codes for CASSHKLGTSGSNEQFF.

V gene TRBV28 combines with J gene TRBJ2-3; 14 bases map to TRBD2. The CDR3 is 14 amino acids. The germline gives CDR1 MDHEN, CDR2 SYDVKM. V shed 10 bases and J 7 bases; nucleotides not matched to a gene: 7. CDR3: CAITTSGGANTQYF. Here the CDR3 DNA reads TGTGCCATCACGACTAGCGGGGGGGCAAATACGCAGTATTTT. Combining the CDR3 with reference TRBV28 and TRBJ2-3 gives the whole variable domain DVKVTQSSRYLVKRTGEKVFLECVQDMDHENMFWYRQDPGLGLRLIYFSYDVKMKEKGDIPEGYSVSREKKERFSLILESASTNQTSMYLCAITTSGGANTQYFGPGTRLTVL.

The chain employs TRBV5-1 and TRBJ2-1, with 9 bases identical to TRBD1. Germline CDR1 is SGHRS and CDR2 is YFSETQ. The CDR3 length is 17 residues. With 2 bases clipped from V and 3 bases from J, the junction kept 9 bases outside the gene matches. In DNA, the CDR3 is TGCGCCAGCAGCTTTGCCCTCCGGGACAGGGTCTACAATGAGCAGTTCTTC. This sequence encodes CASSFALRDRVYNEQFF.

V gene TRBV28 combines with J gene TRBJ1-3; 8 bases are a match to TRBD1. The CDR3 covers 17 residues. With V trimmed by 6 bases and J by 2 bases, 12 bases remained unmatched. CDR1 is MDHEN, CDR2 SYDVKM, per germline. The CDR3 DNA reads as TGTGCCAGCAGCCAAGCCGGACAGGGCAGAACTGGAAACACCATATATTTT. It yields the protein CASSQAGQGRTGNTIYF.

The rearrangement links TRBV12-5 to TRBJ2-1; D call uncertain. The CDR3 length is 12 residues. Germline V gene sequence: CDR1 LGHNT, CDR2 FRNRAP. Trimming pared 2 bases from V and 7 bases from J, leaving 6 bases between. The CDR3 DNA follows: TGTGCTAGTGGTTTGTCGCGGAATGAGCAGTTCTTC. This translates into CASGLSRNEQFF.

This clone was seen a few times. The chain links TRBV14 to TRBJ2-7, with D uncertain. CDR1 is SGHDN, CDR2 FVKESK, per germline. The V and J ends lost 3 bases and 0 bases respectively, with 6 bases between them. The CDR3 covers 13 residues. This chain's CDR3 is CASSHPGSYEQYF. CDR3 bases: TGTGCCAGCAGCCACCCGGGCTCCTACGAGCAGTACTTC.

This clone was found once. The chain is built from TRBV4-1 and TRBJ2-7; 9 nucleotides align to TRBD1. Germline-derived CDR1 and CDR2 are MGHRA and YSYEKL. After removal of 1 base from V and 4 bases from J, the junction contained 5 bases not matched to a gene. This CDR3 spans 15 amino acids. In DNA form, the CDR3 reads TGCGCCAGCAGCCAAGCCTCAGACAGGGGGTACGAGCAGTACGTC. Its protein product is CASSQASDRGYEQYV.

The chain couples TRBV11-2 to TRBJ2-1; TRBD1 aligns across 7 bases. The V gene end was trimmed by 5 bases and the J gene end by 11 bases; junction bases not matched to a gene: 6. CDR1 and CDR2 from the germline V gene are SGHAT and FQNNGV. There are 12 residues in the CDR3. For the CDR3, the DNA is TGTGCCAGCAGCACAGGGACAGCCAAGCAGTTCTTC. It specifies CASSTGTAKQFF.

The rearrangement links TRBV3-1 (or the pseudogene TRBV3-2) to TRBJ2-1, with D possibly being TRBD2 (7 bases). Germline V gene sequence: CDR1 LGHDT, CDR2 YNNKEL (reference sequence). The CDR3 is 17 residues long. V lost 6 bases and J 1 base, leaving 19 bases between the germline ends. The CDR3 sequence is CASRQLLGGRSYNEQFF. The CDR3 DNA reads TGTGCCAGCAGACAACTTCTCGGGGGGCGGTCCTACAATGAGCAGTTCTTC.

The rearrangement joins TRBV5-1 to TRBJ2-5; 9 nucleotides align to TRBD1. Germline CDR1 and CDR2: SGHRS and YFSETQ. Germline trimming cut 3 bases from V and 2 bases from J; bases unmatched to any gene: 5. CDR3 length: 15 residues. CDR3: CASSYNDRGQETQYF. The CDR3 DNA follows: TGCGCCAGCAGCTACAACGACAGGGGGCAAGAGACCCAGTACTTC.

The V and J genes are TRBV27 and TRBJ1-5; a weak D match, TRBD1 (5 bases). This CDR3 spans 15 amino acids. Trimming left V 3 bases short and J 2 bases short, with 11 bases between. Germline V gives CDR1 MNHEY, CDR2 SMNVEV (reference sequence). The CDR3 spells CASSFVGGGNQPQHF. The CDR3 DNA reads TGTGCCAGCAGTTTTGTGGGGGGTGGCAATCAGCCCCAGCATTTT.